The rows below give T cell receptor beta chains drawn from one sample of a study of OX40 agonist ivuxolimab in advanced cancers. Method: immunoSEQ multiplex PCR; TCRdb's copy keeps in-frame clones and lacks some. The sample lists tens of thousands of clones; roughly 90% were seen once. Sequencing used CD4+ or CD8+ T cells sorted from blood, obtained in a trial of the OX40 agonist ivuxolimab. Receptor source: an adult with an advanced solid tumor such as melanoma, head and neck, liver or kidney cancer. CDR3s include the opening cysteine and the closing phenylalanine or tryptophan. Each record gives: V gene, clone size, CDR3 protein. Clone size is stated in some rows and not others, as once, few, many or a class when expanded.

>TRBV28|NA
CASSGAGQGRNKLFF
>TRBV18|NA
CASSPPGTDTQYF
>TRBV10-2|NA
CASRGTSGRNEQYF
>TRBV6-1|NA
CASTEGQGAEKLFF
>TRBV2|NA
CASSEQGAGDTQYF
>TRBV28|NA
CASSFGGSSYNEQFF
>TRBV11-3|NA
CASSLSWSGGTGELFF
>TRBV11-3|NA
CASSPGVGQGENEQFF
>TRBV5-1|once
CASSLMSAGGSSYEQYF
>TRBV19|NA
CASSLSQGGGNTIYF
>TRBV21-1|NA
CASTDYRGGDTEAFF
>TRBV10-3|NA
CAISDREANQPQHF
>TRBV5-1|NA
CASSLSVAGGPGELFF
>TRBV30|NA
CAWSVAGRLSRGNTIYF
>TRBV7-8|NA
CASSFGSTDTQYF
>TRBV11-2|once
CASSLVVTNTGELFF
>TRBV15|NA
CATSRDRHGYEQYF
>TRBV18|NA
CASSATEGGFNQPQHF
>TRBV6-1|NA
CASLRLGTLSYGYTF
>TRBV5-4|few
CASERMGQGNYEQYF
>TRBV18|NA
CASSPRTASTDTQYF
>TRBV18|NA
CASSPQQDAAETQYF
>TRBV6-6|NA
CASSYSRVGKNIQYF
>TRBV6-1|NA
CASSSRTGDYGYTF
>TRBV5-1|NA
CASSLGALASDYEQYF
>TRBV5-4|NA
CASSLAAGGPYEQYF
>TRBV6-6|NA
CASGGGNTIYF
>TRBV27|NA
CASSSQGSGGNQPQHF
>TRBV18|NA
CASSRKQGGTEAFF
>TRBV27|NA
CASKNDLSSYNEQFF
>TRBV5-6|NA
CASSLDGKEGQPQHF
>TRBV5-1|NA
CASSLDQSSYNEQFF
>TRBV30|NA
CAWSIQDANTGELFF
>TRBV21-1|NA
CASSLGSSGSVGWSCNEQFF
>TRBV9|NA
CASSVEGGLAGNNEQFF
>TRBV6-1|few
CASTEGGLNTEAFF
>TRBV7-9|NA
CASSPVGDSGNTIYF
>TRBV7-2|NA
CASSLPGTQSDTQYF